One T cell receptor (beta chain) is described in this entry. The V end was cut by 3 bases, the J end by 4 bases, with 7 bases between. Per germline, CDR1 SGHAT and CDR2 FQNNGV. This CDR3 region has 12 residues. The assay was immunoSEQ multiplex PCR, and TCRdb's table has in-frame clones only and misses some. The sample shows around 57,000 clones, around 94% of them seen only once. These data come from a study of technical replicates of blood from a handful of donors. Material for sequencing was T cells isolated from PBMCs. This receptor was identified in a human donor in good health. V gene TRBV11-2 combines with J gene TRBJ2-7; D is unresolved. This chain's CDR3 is CASSFSRYEQYF. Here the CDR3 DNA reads TGTGCCAGCAGCTTTAGTCGATACGAGCAGTACTTC. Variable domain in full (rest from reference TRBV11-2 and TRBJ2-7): EAGVAQSPRYKIIEKRQSVAFWCNPISGHATLYWYQQILGQGPKLLIQFQNNGVVDDSQLPKDRFSAERLKGVDSTLKIQPAKLEDSAVYLCASSFSRYEQYFGPGTRLTVT.